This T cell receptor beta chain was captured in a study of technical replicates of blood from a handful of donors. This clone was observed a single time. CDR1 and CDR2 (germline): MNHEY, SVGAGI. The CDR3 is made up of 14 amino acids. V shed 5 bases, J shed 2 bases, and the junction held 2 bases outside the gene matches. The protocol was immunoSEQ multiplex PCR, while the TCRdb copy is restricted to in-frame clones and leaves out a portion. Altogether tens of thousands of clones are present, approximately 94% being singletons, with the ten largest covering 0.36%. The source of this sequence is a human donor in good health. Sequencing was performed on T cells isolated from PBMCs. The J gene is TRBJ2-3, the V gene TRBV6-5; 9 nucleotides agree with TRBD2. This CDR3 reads CASSSGRFTDTQYF. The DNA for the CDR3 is TGTGCCAGCAGTAGCGGGAGGTTCACAGATACGCAGTATTTT.